This TCR beta chain emerged from a study of T cell repertoires in cytomegalovirus infection. The CDR3 length is 15 residues. The germline V and J ends were trimmed by 3 bases and 8 bases, with 18 bases remaining between them. CDR1 is MDHEN and CDR2 is SYDVKM in the germline V gene. This clonotype has at least ten counts. Its target is not known. TCRdb processed the reads anew with MiXCR; each CDR3 protein has one entry. The sample has around 110,000 distinct CDR3 sequences, roughly a tenth seen once. The sequence was obtained from a human donor in good health (CMV status not recorded). Some clones in this sample may be carry-over from other donors' samples. The sequenced sample was PBMCs, sequenced either directly or after in vitro stimulation (not recorded which). J is TRBJ2-3 and V is TRBV28, with D possibly TRBD2 on 6 matching bases. CDR3 protein: CASSFSQVWRGTQYF. CDR3 in DNA: TGTGCCAGCAGTTTCTCTCAAGTTTGGAGGGGTACGCAGTATTTT.